Listed below are T cell receptor beta chains from one sample, sequenced in a study of T-cell reconstitution after alpha-beta-depleted transplantation in children. TCRdb reprocessed the PCR reads via MiXCR and lists one record per CDR3 protein. The sample holds a few hundred thousand distinct CDR3 sequences; 10% to 15% are singletons and the top ten take 2.2%. The source was PBMCs, mostly from graft donor cells, collected 360 days after TCRalphabeta/CD19-depleted stem cell transplant. Source of these receptors: a male patient younger than 18 who had a stem cell transplant for acute myeloid leukemia, so the T cells may come from the graft donor. The CDR3 runs from the conserved cysteine through the conserved F or W. Each record gives: clone size, J gene, D gene, V gene, CDR3 protein, CDR3 DNA. D genes are given only for firm matches. Some rows mark clone size as missing; the rest say once, few, many or name a class of expanded clone.

few | TRBJ2-3 | - | TRBV7-3 | CASSLTARGTLTDTQYF | TGTGCCAGCAGCTTAACGGCGAGAGGGACGCTCACAGATACGCAGTATTTT
few | TRBJ2-1 | - | TRBV5-6 | CASSPTGVTFQFF | TGTGCCAGCAGCCCGACGGGGGTAACGTTCCAGTTCTTC
- | TRBJ2-1 | - | TRBV6-2/TRBV6-3 | CASRPLILVYPEQFF | TGTGCCAGCAGACCCCTTATACTAGTTTACCCTGAGCAGTTCTTC
many | TRBJ2-1 | TRBD2 | TRBV3-1 | CASSQVGLAKHEQFF | TGTGCCAGCAGCCAGGTTGGACTAGCTAAACATGAGCAGTTCTTC
few | TRBJ2-5 | - | TRBV20-1 | CSARDQRVFETQYF | TGCAGTGCTAGAGATCAGAGGGTCTTTGAGACCCAGTACTTC
many | TRBJ2-7 | TRBD1 | TRBV29-1 | CSVELRGPYEQYF | TGCAGCGTTGAGCTCAGGGGGCCGTACGAGCAGTACTTC
many | TRBJ2-1 | - | TRBV29-1 | CSVLVLTKINWGEQFF | TGCAGCGTCCTGGTTTTGACAAAAATCAATTGGGGTGAGCAGTTCTTC
many | TRBJ1-1 | - | TRBV9 | CASSVVAANTEAFF | TGTGCCAGCAGCGTAGTAGCAGCCAACACTGAAGCTTTCTTT
few | TRBJ2-5 | - | TRBV20-1 | CSAGLRQKETQYF | TGCAGTGCTGGCCTTAGGCAGAAAGAGACCCAGTACTTC
- | TRBJ2-7 | - | TRBV20-1 | CSARGDRSEQYF | TGCAGTGCTAGAGGGGATCGTAGCGAGCAGTACTTC
- | TRBJ2-1 | TRBD1 | TRBV11-2 | CASSRDRGGHEQFF | TGTGCCAGCAGCCGCGACAGGGGGGGGCATGAGCAGTTCTTC
many | TRBJ1-1 | - | TRBV6-5 | CASSYSGVLAEAFF | TGTGCCAGCAGTTACTCAGGGGTATTGGCTGAAGCTTTCTTT
few | TRBJ2-3 | - | TRBV6-5 | CASSYSGGGITDTQYF | TGTGCCAGCAGTTACTCAGGGGGGGGAATCACAGATACGCAGTATTTT
- | TRBJ2-7 | - | TRBV28 | CASVSGGGAYEQYF | TGTGCCAGCGTTAGTGGGGGAGGTGCCTACGAGCAGTACTTC
few | TRBJ2-3 | - | TRBV11-1 | CASSRGAGSSASTDTQYF | TGTGCCAGCAGCAGAGGGGCCGGCTCTAGCGCTAGCACAGATACGCAGTATTTT
few | TRBJ1-3 | - | TRBV7-2 | CASSLARESRNTIYF | TGTGCCAGCAGCTTAGCTCGGGAGTCTCGAAACACCATATATTTT
many | TRBJ2-1 | TRBD2 | TRBV7-6 | CASSPGLAGFHEQFF | TGTGCCAGCAGCCCGGGACTAGCGGGATTCCATGAGCAGTTCTTC
few | TRBJ2-1 | - | TRBV4-3 | CASSQGFGTYSYNEQFF | TGCGCCAGCAGCCAAGGATTCGGAACTTACTCCTACAATGAGCAGTTCTTC
few | TRBJ1-2 | - | TRBV7-9 | CASSFSGAGGYTF | TGTGCCAGCAGCTTCTCGGGGGCAGGCGGCTACACCTTC
few | TRBJ2-2 | TRBD2 | TRBV7-9 | CASSFPGTSGIEGELFF | TGTGCCAGCAGCTTTCCAGGGACTAGCGGGATTGAGGGGGAGCTGTTTTTT
few | TRBJ2-7 | TRBD2 | TRBV6-5 | CASSSATSGSPDEQYF | TGTGCCAGCAGTTCCGCGACTAGCGGGAGTCCCGACGAGCAGTACTTC
few | TRBJ2-7 | TRBD1 | TRBV30 | CAWLDRPSYEQYF | TGTGCCTGGTTGGACAGGCCGTCCTACGAGCAGTACTTC
- | TRBJ2-7 | TRBD2 | TRBV20-1 | CSASAGLAYREQYF | TGCAGTGCTAGCGCGGGACTAGCGTACCGCGAGCAGTACTTC
few | TRBJ2-5 | - | TRBV3-1 | CASSLRGLLDQETQYF | TGTGCCAGCAGCCTCCGTGGGCTACTGGACCAAGAGACCCAGTACTTC
- | TRBJ2-3 | TRBD2 | TRBV5-1 | CASSSWTSGRATGEDTQYF | TGCGCCAGCAGCTCCTGGACTAGCGGGAGGGCCACAGGAGAAGATACGCAGTATTTT
- | TRBJ2-7 | - | TRBV7-9 | CASSPQGGTLYEQYF | TGTGCCAGCAGCCCACAGGGGGGGACCCTCTACGAGCAGTACTTC
- | TRBJ1-1 | TRBD1 | TRBV30 | CAWSPTGALMNTEAFF | TGTGCCTGGAGTCCCACAGGGGCCCTCATGAACACTGAAGCTTTCTTT
- | TRBJ2-1 | - | TRBV21-1 | CASSKGGTGTYNEQFF | TGTGCCAGCAGCAAAGGGGGGACAGGGACCTACAATGAGCAGTTCTTC
few | TRBJ2-7 | - | TRBV20-1 | CSARDWAGSVEQYF | TGCAGTGCTAGAGATTGGGCGGGCAGTGTCGAGCAGTACTTC
many | TRBJ2-2 | TRBD2 | TRBV9 | CASSAGLAVTGELFF | TGTGCCAGCAGCGCGGGACTAGCGGTCACCGGGGAGCTGTTTTTT
few | TRBJ2-1 | - | TRBV4-1 | CASSQEPYEAAKRKQFF | TGCGCCAGCAGCCAAGAACCCTATGAAGCGGCTAAACGGAAGCAGTTCTTC
- | TRBJ2-3 | - | TRBV18 | CASSKGQISDTDTQYF | TGTGCCAGCTCTAAGGGCCAGATTTCCGACACAGATACGCAGTATTTT
once | TRBJ1-3 | - | TRBV6-4 | CASSPPSSGPGNTIYF | TGTGCCAGCAGTCCCCCCTCAAGCGGCCCTGGAAACACCATATATTTT
few | TRBJ2-3 | TRBD2 | TRBV14 | CASSQDVLAVTDTQYF | TGTGCCAGCAGCCAAGATGTACTAGCGGTGACAGATACGCAGTATTTT
few | TRBJ2-1 | - | TRBV7-6 | CASSPGAGVFYEQFF | TGTGCCAGCAGCCCGGGGGCGGGAGTTTTCTATGAGCAGTTCTTC
- | TRBJ2-5 | TRBD2 | TRBV27 | CASRPGLAGGLGYEETQYF | TGTGCCAGCAGGCCAGGACTAGCGGGAGGCCTAGGCTATGAAGAGACCCAGTACTTC
- | TRBJ2-3 | - | TRBV7-2 | CASSFLQGPSTDTQYF | TGTGCCAGCAGCTTCTTACAGGGCCCTAGCACAGATACGCAGTATTTT
few | TRBJ2-1 | TRBD2 | TRBV30 | CAWSVGLADHNEQFF | TGTGCCTGGAGTGTGGGACTAGCGGATCACAATGAGCAGTTCTTC
many | TRBJ2-3 | - | TRBV25-1 | CASSEQGWDTDTQYF | TGTGCCAGCAGTGAACAAGGGTGGGACACAGATACGCAGTATTTT
- | TRBJ2-5 | TRBD2 | TRBV7-2 | CASSLREGRETQYF | TGTGCCAGCAGCTTGCGGGAGGGACGAGAGACCCAGTACTTC
few | TRBJ2-1 | TRBD2 | TRBV12-3/TRBV12-4 | CASSPSGIYNEQFF | TGTGCCAGCAGCCCTAGCGGAATCTACAATGAGCAGTTCTTC
few | TRBJ2-2 | TRBD2 | TRBV6-1 | CASSPWTSGRSTGELFF | TGTGCCAGCAGCCCCTGGACTAGCGGGAGATCCACCGGGGAGCTGTTTTTT
few | TRBJ2-5 | - | TRBV7-9 | CASIPPEGRGPQETQYF | TGTGCCAGCATACCCCCCGAGGGGCGGGGGCCTCAAGAGACCCAGTACTTC
- | TRBJ2-7 | TRBD2 | TRBV28 | CASTFSSGRGYEQYF | TGTGCCAGCACCTTCTCTAGCGGGAGAGGCTACGAGCAGTACTTC
- | TRBJ1-3 | TRBD1 | TRBV29-1 | CSAVRDRAGNTIYF | TGCAGCGCCGTCCGGGACAGGGCCGGAAACACCATATATTTT
many | TRBJ2-2 | - | TRBV29-1 | CSVFLGELFF | TGCAGCGTCTTCTTGGGGGAGCTGTTTTTT
- | TRBJ2-1 | - | TRBV7-3 | CASSLTRRESYNEQFF | TGTGCCAGCAGCTTAACGAGGAGGGAGAGTTACAATGAGCAGTTCTTC
- | TRBJ1-5 | - | TRBV7-1 | CASSPFGGAGQPQHF | TGTGCCAGCAGCCCTTTTGGCGGGGCGGGACAGCCCCAGCATTTT
many | TRBJ2-7 | - | TRBV4-2 | CASSQVSILGFVEQYF | TGTGCCAGCAGCCAAGTGTCAATTCTCGGTTTTGTCGAGCAGTACTTC
few | TRBJ2-7 | - | TRBV18 | CASSGGRRNEQYF | TGTGCCAGCTCAGGGGGCAGGCGGAACGAGCAGTACTTC
many | TRBJ2-4 | TRBD2 | TRBV2 | CASSAWASGSAKNIQYF | TGTGCCAGCAGTGCTTGGGCTAGCGGATCGGCCAAAAACATTCAGTACTTC
many | TRBJ1-1 | - | TRBV19 | CASSLQGEAFF | TGTGCCAGTAGCCTCCAGGGTGAAGCTTTCTTT
many | TRBJ2-3 | - | TRBV20-1 | CSAEPGGDTQYF | TGCAGTGCCGAACCCGGAGGGGATACGCAGTATTTT
many | TRBJ2-5 | TRBD2 | TRBV29-1 | CSVAAGVGETQYF | TGCAGCGTTGCCGCGGGAGTAGGAGAGACCCAGTACTTC
- | TRBJ2-1 | - | TRBV9 | CASSVGIIYNEQFF | TGTGCCAGCAGCGTAGGGATTATTTACAATGAGCAGTTCTTC